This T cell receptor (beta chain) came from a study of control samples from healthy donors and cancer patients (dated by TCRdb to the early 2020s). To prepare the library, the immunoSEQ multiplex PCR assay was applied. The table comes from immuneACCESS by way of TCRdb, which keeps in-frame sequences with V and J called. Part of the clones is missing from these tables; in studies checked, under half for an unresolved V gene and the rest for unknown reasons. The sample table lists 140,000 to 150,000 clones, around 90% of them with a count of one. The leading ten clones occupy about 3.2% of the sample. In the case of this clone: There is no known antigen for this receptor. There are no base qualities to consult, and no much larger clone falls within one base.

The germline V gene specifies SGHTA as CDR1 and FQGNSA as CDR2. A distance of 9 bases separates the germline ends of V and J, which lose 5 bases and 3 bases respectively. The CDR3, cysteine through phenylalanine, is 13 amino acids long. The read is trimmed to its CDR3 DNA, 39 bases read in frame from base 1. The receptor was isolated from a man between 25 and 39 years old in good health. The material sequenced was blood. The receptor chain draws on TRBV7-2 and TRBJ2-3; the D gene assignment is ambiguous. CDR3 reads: CASSPIATDTQYF. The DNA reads TGTGCCAGCAGCCCCATAGCAACAGATACGCAGTATTTT.